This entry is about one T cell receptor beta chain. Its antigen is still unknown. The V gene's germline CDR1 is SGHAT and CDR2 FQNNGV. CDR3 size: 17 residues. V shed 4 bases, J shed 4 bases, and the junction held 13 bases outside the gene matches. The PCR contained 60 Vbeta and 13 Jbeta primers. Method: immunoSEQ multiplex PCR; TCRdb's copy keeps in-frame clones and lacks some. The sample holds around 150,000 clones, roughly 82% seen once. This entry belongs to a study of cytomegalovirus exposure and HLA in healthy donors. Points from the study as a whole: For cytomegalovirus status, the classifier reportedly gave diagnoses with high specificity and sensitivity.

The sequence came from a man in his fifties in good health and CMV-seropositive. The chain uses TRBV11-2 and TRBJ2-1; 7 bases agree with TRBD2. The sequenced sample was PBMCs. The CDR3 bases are TGTGCCAGCAGCTCCCCGGAAATCTGGCGGGGGTACAATGAGCAGTTCTTC. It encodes CASSSPEIWRGYNEQFF.